A selection of T cell receptor beta chains follows, all from one sample in a study of spatial heterogeneity in lung cancer. TCRdb reprocessed the 5' RACE reads with MiXCR, giving one entry per CDR3 protein. In the table there are about 85,000 distinct CDR3 sequences, approximately 20% of which are singletons. The sequences come from PBMCs, collected at surgery. These receptors came from a male donor with early-stage non-small cell lung cancer. CDR3s include the opening cysteine and the closing phenylalanine or tryptophan. A D gene is named only where the DNA matches it firmly. Where a row states a size, it is once, few, many or the class of an expanded clone; other rows omit it.

d_call,clone_size,j_call,v_call,cdr3_aa
NA,NA,TRBJ2-7,TRBV18,CASSPAGQGEEQYF
NA,few,TRBJ1-1,TRBV4-3,CASSIRRVNTEAFF
NA,many,TRBJ1-1,TRBV5-6,CASSSRVYNEAFF
NA,few,TRBJ2-1,TRBV5-4,CASSIDSPSYNEQFF
NA,many,TRBJ2-1,TRBV7-8,CASSLGAPNEQFF
NA,few,TRBJ2-1,TRBV6-5,CASSYLSGSNNEQFF
TRBD2,many,TRBJ2-7,TRBV28,CASSSGLAGMLTYEQYF
TRBD1,once,TRBJ2-2,TRBV18,CASSAGTGDIGELFF
NA,once,TRBJ2-1,TRBV28,CASSSQGSKFF
TRBD2,many,TRBJ2-1,TRBV7-2,CASSRTGLAGGLRAQFF
NA,NA,TRBJ2-2,TRBV28,CASSLPVRGSAGELFF
TRBD2,NA,TRBJ2-3,TRBV7-3,CASSREGFTDTQYF
NA,few,TRBJ1-1,TRBV9,CASSARPWGATEAFF
TRBD2,few,TRBJ2-7,TRBV7-2,CASSLVTSGAYEQYF
NA,few,TRBJ2-4,TRBV25-1,CASSPGTNIQYF
NA,NA,TRBJ1-1,TRBV7-2,CASSLATAFKTEAFF
NA,NA,TRBJ2-3,TRBV3-1,CASSQDGRGPTDTQYF
NA,NA,TRBJ1-6,TRBV9,CASSVGESMRASPLHF
NA,NA,TRBJ1-1,TRBV6-5,CASTDGGGGSPEAFF
TRBD1,few,TRBJ1-5,TRBV9,CASSAGQGGQPQHF
NA,NA,TRBJ1-1,TRBV20-1,CSAEGSVNTEAFF
TRBD1,few,TRBJ1-1,TRBV2,CASERQGQTEAFF
NA,NA,TRBJ1-5,TRBV20-1,CSAAQGRQPQHF
NA,few,TRBJ1-2,TRBV20-1,CSARARAGGYGYTF